A selection of T cell receptor beta chains follows, all from one sample in a study of a mutant IDH1 vaccine in newly diagnosed glioma. Sequencing was performed with immunoSEQ multiplex PCR; in TCRdb, only in-frame clones are kept and a portion is missing. The sample lists tens of thousands of clones, around 91% occurring once. Their specific antigens are unknown. Sample: PBMCs, taken from a glioma patient whose treatment included an IDH1 peptide vaccine. The receptor set was obtained from a man aged 35 to 55 with glioma. Both conserved end residues are part of each CDR3. Fields, in order: D gene, J gene, clone size, V gene, CDR3 protein, CDR3 DNA. The D gene is left open where the match is weak. Expanded clones are given a class, and other clones once, few, many or no size at all.

d_gene: .
j_gene: TRBJ2-1
abundance: .
v_gene: TRBV28
CDR3aa: CASSLGTHTNEQFF
CDR3nt: TGTGCCAGCAGTCTGGGGACACACACCAATGAGCAGTTCTTC

d_gene: .
j_gene: TRBJ2-7
abundance: few
v_gene: TRBV4-3
CDR3aa: CASSQETVSLREQYF
CDR3nt: TGCGCCAGCAGCCAAGAGACGGTTTCCCTTAGGGAGCAGTACTTC

d_gene: .
j_gene: TRBJ2-2
abundance: once
v_gene: TRBV9
CDR3aa: CASKVDSANTGELFF
CDR3nt: TGTGCCAGCAAGGTAGACAGCGCGAACACCGGGGAGCTGTTTTTT

d_gene: TRBD1
j_gene: TRBJ2-7
abundance: .
v_gene: TRBV28
CDR3aa: CASSSGQGIYEQYF
CDR3nt: TGTGCCAGCAGTTCTGGACAGGGAATCTACGAGCAGTACTTC

d_gene: TRBD1
j_gene: TRBJ2-2
abundance: .
v_gene: TRBV5-6
CDR3aa: CASSSGTGGPGELFF
CDR3nt: TGTGCCAGCAGCTCCGGGACAGGGGGCCCCGGGGAGCTGTTTTTT

d_gene: .
j_gene: TRBJ2-3
abundance: .
v_gene: TRBV6-1
CDR3aa: CASSEDRTDTQYF
CDR3nt: TGTGCCAGCAGTGAAGACAGAACAGATACGCAGTATTTT

d_gene: .
j_gene: TRBJ1-4
abundance: .
v_gene: TRBV28
CDR3aa: CASSSRQNYNEKLFF
CDR3nt: TGTGCCAGCAGTTCGCGACAGAATTATAATGAAAAACTGTTTTTT

d_gene: .
j_gene: TRBJ1-1
abundance: .
v_gene: TRBV7-9
CDR3aa: CASSSGNPEAFF
CDR3nt: TGTGCCAGCAGCTCCGGTAACCCTGAAGCTTTCTTT

d_gene: .
j_gene: TRBJ2-7
abundance: .
v_gene: TRBV19
CDR3aa: CASSTSAGTPGGEQYF
CDR3nt: TGTGCCAGTAGTACCAGCGCCGGGACTCCTGGGGGAGAGCAGTACTTC

d_gene: .
j_gene: TRBJ2-7
abundance: .
v_gene: TRBV25-1
CDR3aa: CASSEYNARGDDEQYF
CDR3nt: TGTGCCAGCAGTGAATATAACGCTAGGGGCGACGACGAGCAGTACTTC

d_gene: TRBD2
j_gene: TRBJ2-7
abundance: once
v_gene: TRBV19
CDR3aa: CASSKGGSTYEQYF
CDR3nt: TGTGCCAGTAGTAAAGGCGGGAGTACTTACGAGCAGTACTTC

d_gene: .
j_gene: TRBJ1-2
abundance: .
v_gene: TRBV27
CDR3aa: CASSLGGYYGYTF
CDR3nt: TGTGCCAGCAGTTTAGGCGGATACTATGGCTACACCTTC

d_gene: .
j_gene: TRBJ1-1
abundance: .
v_gene: TRBV27
CDR3aa: CASSFRDQREAFF
CDR3nt: TGTGCCAGCAGTTTCCGGGACCAGAGAGAAGCTTTCTTT

d_gene: .
j_gene: TRBJ2-2
abundance: .
v_gene: TRBV4-3
CDR3aa: CASSQVVVWGAGELFF
CDR3nt: TGCGCCAGCAGCCAAGTCGTCGTATGGGGGGCCGGGGAGCTGTTTTTT

d_gene: TRBD1
j_gene: TRBJ1-1
abundance: few
v_gene: TRBV29-1
CDR3aa: CSVAGTVNTEAFF
CDR3nt: TGCAGCGTTGCCGGGACAGTGAACACTGAAGCTTTCTTT

d_gene: .
j_gene: TRBJ1-4
abundance: .
v_gene: TRBV7-9
CDR3aa: CASSGGTTTTNEKLFF
CDR3nt: TGTGCCAGCAGCGGAGGCACGACGACAACTAATGAAAAACTGTTTTTT

d_gene: TRBD2
j_gene: TRBJ2-5
abundance: .
v_gene: TRBV4-3
CDR3aa: CASSQDRGGPSRETQYF
CDR3nt: TGCGCCAGCAGCCAAGATAGGGGAGGGCCTTCTCGAGAGACCCAGTACTTC

d_gene: .
j_gene: TRBJ1-3
abundance: .
v_gene: TRBV19
CDR3aa: CASSIGGQRSGNTIYF
CDR3nt: TGTGCCAGTAGTATAGGAGGGCAACGCTCGGGAAACACCATATATTTT

d_gene: .
j_gene: TRBJ1-2
abundance: .
v_gene: TRBV18
CDR3aa: CASSPSGNYGYTF
CDR3nt: TGTGCCAGCTCACCCTCCGGGAACTATGGCTACACCTTC

d_gene: .
j_gene: TRBJ1-5
abundance: .
v_gene: TRBV6-1
CDR3aa: CASGEGRRNQPQHF
CDR3nt: TGTGCCAGCGGCGAAGGGAGGAGAAATCAGCCCCAGCATTTT

d_gene: .
j_gene: TRBJ1-5
abundance: .
v_gene: TRBV18
CDR3aa: CASSLGGHQPQHF
CDR3nt: TGTGCCAGCTCATTGGGGGGCCATCAGCCCCAGCATTTT

d_gene: TRBD1
j_gene: TRBJ1-2
abundance: .
v_gene: TRBV30
CDR3aa: CAWIQGAYGYTF
CDR3nt: TGTGCCTGGATTCAGGGGGCCTATGGCTACACCTTC

d_gene: .
j_gene: TRBJ1-1
abundance: .
v_gene: TRBV27
CDR3aa: CASRFTPGTEAFF
CDR3nt: TGTGCCAGCAGATTTACCCCGGGCACTGAAGCTTTCTTT

d_gene: TRBD1
j_gene: TRBJ2-7
abundance: .
v_gene: TRBV4-2
CDR3aa: CASSHRTGDYEQYF
CDR3nt: TGTGCCAGCAGCCATCGGACAGGGGACTACGAGCAGTACTTC

d_gene: .
j_gene: TRBJ1-3
abundance: .
v_gene: TRBV7-2
CDR3aa: CASSSTGGFSGNTIYF
CDR3nt: TGTGCCAGCAGCTCAACCGGGGGTTTCTCTGGAAACACCATATATTTT

d_gene: .
j_gene: TRBJ2-6
abundance: .
v_gene: TRBV7-3
CDR3aa: CASSLNGPGANVLTF
CDR3nt: TGTGCCAGCAGCTTAAATGGGCCTGGGGCCAACGTCCTGACTTTC

d_gene: TRBD1
j_gene: TRBJ2-7
abundance: .
v_gene: TRBV18
CDR3aa: CASSPGLAGGINEQYF
CDR3nt: TGTGCCAGCTCACCAGGGTTAGCAGGGGGCATAAACGAGCAGTACTTC

d_gene: TRBD1
j_gene: TRBJ1-3
abundance: .
v_gene: TRBV4-1
CDR3aa: CASSQDYRTGGNTIYF
CDR3nt: TGCGCCAGCAGCCAAGATTACCGGACAGGGGGAAACACCATATATTTT

d_gene: TRBD1
j_gene: TRBJ1-2
abundance: .
v_gene: TRBV4-1
CDR3aa: CASSHTGGAGGYTF
CDR3nt: TGCGCCAGCAGCCACACAGGGGGCGCGGGTGGCTACACCTTC

d_gene: .
j_gene: TRBJ2-5
abundance: .
v_gene: TRBV6-1
CDR3aa: CAVRARASETQYF
CDR3nt: TGTGCCGTAAGGGCCCGGGCGTCAGAGACCCAGTACTTC

d_gene: .
j_gene: TRBJ1-2
abundance: .
v_gene: TRBV4-1
CDR3aa: CASSQDPRAYGYTF
CDR3nt: TGCGCCAGCAGCCAAGATCCACGAGCCTATGGCTACACCTTC

d_gene: .
j_gene: TRBJ1-1
abundance: .
v_gene: TRBV9
CDR3aa: CASSADSMNTEAFF
CDR3nt: TGTGCCAGCAGCGCAGACAGCATGAACACTGAAGCTTTCTTT

d_gene: .
j_gene: TRBJ1-5
abundance: .
v_gene: TRBV19
CDR3aa: CASSLSSVQPQHF
CDR3nt: TGTGCCAGTAGTCTAAGTAGTGTTCAGCCCCAGCATTTT